The source of this T cell receptor (beta chain) is a study of T cell changes during pregnancy in multiple sclerosis. In germline, CDR1 is SGHRS, CDR2 YFSETQ. The CDR3 is made up of 16 amino acids. V lost 4 bases to trimming and J lost 0 bases; unmatched junction nucleotides: 7. Data came from immunoSEQ multiplex PCR; TCRdb stores just in-frame clones and leaves some out. The data contain 79,000 or so clones, less than 95% of them singletons. Here the sequenced sample was peripheral blood, taken in the first trimester of pregnancy. This TCR came from a female donor in good health, enrolled as a control in a pregnancy study. The chain links TRBV5-1 to TRBJ1-1, with TRBD1 matching over 9 bases. In nucleotides, the CDR3 is TGCGCCAGCAGCCCAGGGACAGGGAGAATGAACACTGAAGCTTTCTTT. It yields the protein CASSPGTGRMNTEAFF.